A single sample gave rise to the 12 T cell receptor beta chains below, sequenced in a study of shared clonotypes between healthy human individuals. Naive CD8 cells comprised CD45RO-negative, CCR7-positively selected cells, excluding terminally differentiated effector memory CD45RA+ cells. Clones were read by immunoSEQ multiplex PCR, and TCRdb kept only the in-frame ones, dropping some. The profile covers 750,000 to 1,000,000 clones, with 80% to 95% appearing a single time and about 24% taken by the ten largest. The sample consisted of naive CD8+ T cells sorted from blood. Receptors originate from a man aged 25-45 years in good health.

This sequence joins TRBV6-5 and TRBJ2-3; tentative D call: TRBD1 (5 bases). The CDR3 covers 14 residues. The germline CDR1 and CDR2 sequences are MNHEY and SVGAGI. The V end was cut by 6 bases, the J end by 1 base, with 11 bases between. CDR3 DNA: TGTGCCAGCAGAGACGACAGCCGCACAGATACGCAGTATTTT. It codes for CASRDDSRTDTQYF.

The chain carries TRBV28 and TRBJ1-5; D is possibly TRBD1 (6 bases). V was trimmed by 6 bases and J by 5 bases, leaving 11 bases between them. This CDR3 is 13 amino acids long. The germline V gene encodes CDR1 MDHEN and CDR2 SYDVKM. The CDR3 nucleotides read TGTGCCAGCAGCCCCAACAGGGATCAGCCCCAGCATTTT. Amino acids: CASSPNRDQPQHF.

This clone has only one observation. The CDR3 region has the DNA TGTGCCAGCAGTTTAAAGGGAATGAACACCGGGGAGCTGTTTTTT. Its protein product is CASSLKGMNTGELFF. This chain uses TRBV27 with TRBJ2-2; D not resolved. The germline V gene has CDR1 MNHEY and CDR2 SMNVEV (reference sequence). The CDR3 is 15 amino acids. The germline V and J ends were trimmed by 2 bases and 1 base, with 8 bases remaining between them.

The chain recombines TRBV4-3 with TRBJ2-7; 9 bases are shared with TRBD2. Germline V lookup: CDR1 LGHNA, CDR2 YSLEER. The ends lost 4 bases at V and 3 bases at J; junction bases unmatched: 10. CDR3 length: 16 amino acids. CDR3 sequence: CASSLTWGSGSYEQYF. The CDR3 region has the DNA TGCGCCAGCAGCCTCACCTGGGGTAGCGGGAGCTACGAGCAGTACTTC.

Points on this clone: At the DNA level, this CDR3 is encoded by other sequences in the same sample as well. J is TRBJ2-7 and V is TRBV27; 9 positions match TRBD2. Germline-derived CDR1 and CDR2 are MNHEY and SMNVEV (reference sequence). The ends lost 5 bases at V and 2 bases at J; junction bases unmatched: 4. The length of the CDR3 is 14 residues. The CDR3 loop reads CASSPSGTAYEQYF. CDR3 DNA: TGTGCCAGCAGTCCTAGCGGGACCGCCTACGAGCAGTACTTC.

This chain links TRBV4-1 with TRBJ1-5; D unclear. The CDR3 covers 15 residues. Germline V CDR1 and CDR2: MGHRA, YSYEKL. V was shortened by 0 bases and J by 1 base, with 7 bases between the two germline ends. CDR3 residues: CASSQEGLSNQPQHF. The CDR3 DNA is TGCGCCAGCAGCCAAGAAGGGCTCAGCAATCAGCCCCAGCATTTT.

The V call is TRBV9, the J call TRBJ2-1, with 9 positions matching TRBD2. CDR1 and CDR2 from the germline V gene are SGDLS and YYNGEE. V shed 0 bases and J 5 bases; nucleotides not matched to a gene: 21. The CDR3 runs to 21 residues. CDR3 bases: TGTGCCAGCAGCGTAGAAGGTGGCGGGAGGGCCTGGCCTACCCGTGACAATGAGCAGTTCTTC. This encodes CASSVEGGGRAWPTRDNEQFF. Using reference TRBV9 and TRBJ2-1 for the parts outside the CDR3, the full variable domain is DSGVTQTPKHLITATGQRVTLRCSPRSGDLSVYWYQQSLDQGLQFLIQYYNGEERAKGNILERFSAQQFPDLHSELNLSSLELGDSALYFCASSVEGGGRAWPTRDNEQFFGPGTRLTVL.

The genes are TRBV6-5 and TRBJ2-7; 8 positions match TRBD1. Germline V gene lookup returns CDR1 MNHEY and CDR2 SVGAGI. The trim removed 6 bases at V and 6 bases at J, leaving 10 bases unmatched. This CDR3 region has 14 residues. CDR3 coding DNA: TGTGCCAGCAGATCCGGGACAGGTAACTTCGAGCAGTACTTC. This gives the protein CASRSGTGNFEQYF.

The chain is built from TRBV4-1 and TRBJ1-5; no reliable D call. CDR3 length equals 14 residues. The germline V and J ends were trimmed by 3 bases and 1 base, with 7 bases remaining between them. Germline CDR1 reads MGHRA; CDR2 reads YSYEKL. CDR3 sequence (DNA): TGCGCCAGCAGCCAGGGGTTCAGCAATCAGCCCCAGCATTTT. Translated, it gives CASSQGFSNQPQHF.

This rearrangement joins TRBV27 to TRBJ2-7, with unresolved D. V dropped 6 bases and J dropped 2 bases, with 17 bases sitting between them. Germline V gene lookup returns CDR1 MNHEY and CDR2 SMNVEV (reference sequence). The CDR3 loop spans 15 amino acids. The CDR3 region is CASRVKTTITYEQYF. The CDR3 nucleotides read TGTGCCAGCAGGGTCAAAACTACTATTACCTACGAGCAGTACTTC.

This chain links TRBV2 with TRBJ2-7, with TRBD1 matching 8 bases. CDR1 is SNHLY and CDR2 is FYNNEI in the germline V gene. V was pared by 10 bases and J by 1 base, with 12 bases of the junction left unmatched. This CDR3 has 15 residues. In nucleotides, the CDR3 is TGTGCCATCCACTCTGGACAGGGTTCGTCCTACGAGCAGTACTTC. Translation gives CAIHSGQGSSYEQYF.

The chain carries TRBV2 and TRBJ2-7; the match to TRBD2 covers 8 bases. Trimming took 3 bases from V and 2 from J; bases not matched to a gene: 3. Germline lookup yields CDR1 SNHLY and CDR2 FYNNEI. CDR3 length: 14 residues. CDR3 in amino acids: CASSESGSTYEQYF. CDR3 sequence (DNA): TGTGCCAGCAGTGAGAGCGGGAGTACCTACGAGCAGTACTTC.